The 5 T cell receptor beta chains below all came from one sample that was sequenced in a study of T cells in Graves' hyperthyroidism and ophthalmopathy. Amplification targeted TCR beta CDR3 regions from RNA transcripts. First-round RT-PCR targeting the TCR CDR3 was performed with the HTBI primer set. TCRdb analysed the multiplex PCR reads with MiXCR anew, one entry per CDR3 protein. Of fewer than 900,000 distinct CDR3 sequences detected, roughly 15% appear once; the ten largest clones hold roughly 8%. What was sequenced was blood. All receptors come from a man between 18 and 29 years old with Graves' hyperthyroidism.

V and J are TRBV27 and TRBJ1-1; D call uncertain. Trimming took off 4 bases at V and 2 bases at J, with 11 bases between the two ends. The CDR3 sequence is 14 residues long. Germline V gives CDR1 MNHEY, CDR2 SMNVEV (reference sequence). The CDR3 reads CASSSGRPNTEAFF. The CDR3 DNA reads TGTGCCAGCAGTTCGGGGAGGCCAAACACTGAAGCTTTCTTT.

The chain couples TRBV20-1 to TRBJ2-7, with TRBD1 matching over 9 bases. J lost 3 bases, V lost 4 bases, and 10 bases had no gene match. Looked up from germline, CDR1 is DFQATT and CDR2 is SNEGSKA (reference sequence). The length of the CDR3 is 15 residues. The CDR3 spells CSATARGQGLYEQYF. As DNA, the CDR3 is TGCAGTGCTACGGCGAGGGGACAGGGTCTCTACGAGCAGTACTTC.

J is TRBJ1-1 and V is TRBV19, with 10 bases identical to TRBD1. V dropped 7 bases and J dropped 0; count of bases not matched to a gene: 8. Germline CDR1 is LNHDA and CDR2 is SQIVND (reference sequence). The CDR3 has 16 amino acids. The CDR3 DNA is TGTGCCAGTACCCGACAGGGGGCAGGGATGAACACTGAAGCTTTCTTT. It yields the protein CASTRQGAGMNTEAFF.

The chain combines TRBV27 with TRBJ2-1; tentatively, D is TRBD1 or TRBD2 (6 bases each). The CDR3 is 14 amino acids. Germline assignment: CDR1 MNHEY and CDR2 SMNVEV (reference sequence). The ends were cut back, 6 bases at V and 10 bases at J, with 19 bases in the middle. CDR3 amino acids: CASSRGTIGIEQFF. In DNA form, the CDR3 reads TGTGCCAGCAGCCGCGGGACAATCGGGATCGAGCAGTTCTTC.

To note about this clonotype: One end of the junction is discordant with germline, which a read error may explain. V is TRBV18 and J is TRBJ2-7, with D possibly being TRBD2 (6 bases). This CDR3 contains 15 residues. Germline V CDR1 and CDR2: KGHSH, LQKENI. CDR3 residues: CASSPPGGIHYGQYF. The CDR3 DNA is TGTGCCAGCTCACCACCGGGAGGTATCCACTACGGGCAGTACTTC. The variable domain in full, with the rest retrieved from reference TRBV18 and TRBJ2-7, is NAGVMQNPRHLVRRRGQEARLRCSPMKGHSHVYWYRQLPEEGLKFMVYLQKENIIDESGMPKERFSAEFPKEGPSILRIQQVVRGDSAAYFCASSPPGGIHYGQYFGPGTRLTVT.